This T cell receptor (beta chain) is from a study of cytomegalovirus exposure and HLA in healthy donors. The study, taken as a whole, reports: The tendency of first-cohort TCR clusters to co-occur in the 120 validation repertoires was identified by a subsequent analysis. It was about 150 TCR beta chains that were listed as cytomegalovirus-associated.

Data came from immunoSEQ multiplex PCR; TCRdb stores just in-frame clones and leaves some out. In the table there are about 73,000 clones, 85% to 95% of which are singletons. Details on this clone: What it binds is unknown.

Germline CDR1 and CDR2: SNHLY and FYNNEI. CDR3 length: 16 residues. The V end was cut by 6 bases, the J end by 1 base, with 15 bases between. Sequencing was done on a sample of PBMCs. The sequence came from a man between 18 and 35 years old in good health and CMV-seronegative. This rearrangement joins TRBV2 to TRBJ2-2; D perhaps matches TRBD1 (5 bases). This CDR3 is CASRPRSQENTGELFF. In DNA form, the CDR3 reads TGTGCCAGCAGGCCGCGCTCACAGGAGAACACCGGGGAGCTGTTTTTT.